A single sample gave rise to the 18 T cell receptor beta chains below, sequenced in a study of post-analysis software for immune sequencing data. Study results and caveats: Relative to controls, patients had about five TRBV segments at higher frequency, with TRBV5-6, TRBV5-1 and TRBV20-1 among these.

The antigens for these receptors are not known. Each TCR beta cDNA library carried unique molecular identifiers. One entry per CDR3 protein, called by TCRdb with MiXCR from the PCR reads. The sample consists of roughly 800,000 distinct CDR3 sequences, 46% of them appearing once. What was sequenced was blood. The receptor source for this set is a girl aged 10 to 17 with multiple sclerosis.

The chain combines TRBV12-3 or TRBV12-4 with TRBJ1-1; D gene uncertain. V lost 5 bases, J lost 4 bases, and 14 bases lay in between. The CDR3 length is 14 residues. The CDR3 loop reads CASSRAGKITEAFF. DNA for the CDR3: TGTGCCAGCAGTCGCGCGGGAAAGATCACTGAAGCTTTCTTT.

The V and J genes are TRBV28 and TRBJ2-1; D remains unclear. The CDR3 contains 14 residues. Germline loops: CDR1 MDHEN, CDR2 SYDVKM. The germline V and J ends were trimmed by 4 bases and 4 bases, with 11 bases remaining between them. In DNA form, the CDR3 reads TGTGCCAGCAGTTACCCGACCTTTTACAATGAGCAGTTCTTC. Protein sequence: CASSYPTFYNEQFF. The full variable domain, completed using reference TRBV28 and TRBJ2-1, is DVKVTQSSRYLVKRTGEKVFLECVQDMDHENMFWYRQDPGLGLRLIYFSYDVKMKEKGDIPEGYSVSREKKERFSLILESASTNQTSMYLCASSYPTFYNEQFFGPGTRLTVL.

Only a few counts were recorded for this clonotype. This clone may be a read error of a much larger clone one base away. This chain links TRBV13 with TRBJ2-7; D might be TRBD1 (5 bases). The germline V gene has CDR1 PRHDT and CDR2 FYEKMQ (reference sequence). The CDR3 runs to 14 residues. V was pared by 0 bases and J by 3 bases, with 9 bases between. The DNA of the CDR3 is TGTGCCAGCAGCTTAGGGCAGGGCCACTACGAGCAGTACTTC. Its translation: CASSLGQGHYEQYF.

This chain links TRBV5-4 with TRBJ1-1; perhaps TRBD1 as D (5 bases). Between the trimmed V and J ends, which lost 7 bases and 1 base, there was a span of 11 bases. Germline V CDR1 and CDR2: SGHNT, YYREEE (reference sequence). CDR3 length equals 13 residues. CDR3 coding DNA: TGTGCCAGCGGAGACGGGGGGAACACTGAAGCTTTCTTT. It is translated as CASGDGGNTEAFF.

This clonotype has only one observation. The gene calls are TRBV28 and TRBJ1-6; 7 bases line up with TRBD1. From germline, CDR1 is MDHEN and CDR2 SYDVKM. Unmatched junction bases numbered 8, after V lost 8 bases and J lost 4 bases. The CDR3 extends over 15 amino acids. This chain's CDR3 is CASVEGAPYNSPLHF. The CDR3 DNA reads TGTGCCAGCGTCGAGGGGGCCCCATATAATTCACCCCTCCACTTT.

The chain employs TRBV29-1 and TRBJ2-1; TRBD1 matches 9 bases. Losses at the gene ends were 7 bases for V and 2 bases for J; bases not matched to a gene: 12. The CDR3 length is 16 residues. Per the germline V gene, CDR1 is SQVTM and CDR2 is ANQGSEA. The CDR3 DNA sequence: TGCAGCGCTGCCATAGGACAGGGGATCACCTACAATGAGCAGTTCTTC. It codes for CSAAIGQGITYNEQFF.

The chain carries TRBV5-1 and TRBJ2-2; D uncertain. CDR3 length: 14 residues. From germline, CDR1 is SGHRS and CDR2 YFSETQ. V lost 2 bases, J lost 2 bases, and 7 bases lay in between. CDR3 coding DNA: TGCGCCAGCAGCTTCGATGCCAACACCGGGGAGCTGTTTTTT. It translates to CASSFDANTGELFF.

The chain has TRBV11-2 and TRBJ1-6; weak D call: TRBD1 (6 bases). This CDR3 comprises 13 residues. In germline, CDR1 is SGHAT, CDR2 FQNNGV. V lost 5 bases and J lost 12, with 14 bases in between. The CDR3 DNA reads as TGTGCCAGCAGCCAAGGGGGGTTAAGACCCCTCCACTTT. This translates into CASSQGGLRPLHF.

This clonotype was seen a few times. This rearrangement joins TRBV3-1 to TRBJ1-1; 7 bases are a match to TRBD1. Looked up from germline, CDR1 is LGHDT and CDR2 is YNNKEL (reference sequence). The CDR3 is 13 amino acids. Unmatched junction bases numbered 5, after V lost 5 bases and J lost 5 bases. The CDR3 bases are TGTGCCAGCAGCGAACAGGGGTATACTGAAGCTTTCTTT. Translation gives CASSEQGYTEAFF.

This clonotype was seen a few times. The V and J genes are TRBV10-2 and TRBJ2-7, with D possibly TRBD2 on 6 matching bases. The length of the CDR3 is 16 residues. V lost 6 bases to trimming and J lost 1 base, with 19 bases between them. CDR1 and CDR2 from the germline V gene are WSHSY and SAAADI. CDR3 in amino acids: CASRDSWWGRSYEQYF. CDR3 nucleotides: TGCGCCAGCAGGGATTCCTGGTGGGGGAGGTCCTACGAGCAGTACTTC.

This clonotype was seen only once. This chain joins TRBV7-9 and TRBJ2-2, with D hard to call. V was clipped by 2 bases and J by 11 bases, with 6 bases between them. Germline CDR1 and CDR2: SEHNR and FQNEAQ (reference sequence). The CDR3 sequence is 11 residues long. This chain's CDR3 is CASSLQQELFF. The CDR3 coding sequence is TGTGCCAGCAGCTTACAGCAAGAGCTGTTTTTT. Drawing the rest from reference TRBV7-9 and TRBJ2-2, the complete variable domain is DTGVSQNPRHKITKRGQNVTFRCDPISEHNRLYWYRQTLGQGPEFLTYFQNEAQLEKSRLLSDRFSAERPKGSFSTLEIQRTEQGDSAMYLCASSLQQELFFGEGSRLTVL.

This chain uses TRBV20-1 with TRBJ2-1; perhaps TRBD2 as D (6 bases). V was clipped by 4 bases and J by 6 bases, with 10 bases between them. CDR1 is DFQATT and CDR2 is SNEGSKA in the germline V gene (reference sequence). CDR3 length: 12 residues. Here the CDR3 DNA reads TGCAGTGCTATTAAGGAGGGCAATGAGCAGTTCTTC. Protein sequence: CSAIKEGNEQFF.

Concerning this clonotype: A much larger clone sits a single nucleotide away, making a read error possible. The CDR3 sequence: CASSFRNQPQHF. In DNA form, the CDR3 reads TGTGCCAGCAGTTTTCGCAATCAGCCCCAGCATTTT. The gene calls are TRBV27 and TRBJ1-5; D is unresolved. The germline V gene encodes CDR1 MNHEY and CDR2 SMNVEV (reference sequence). The CDR3 runs 12 residues. Trimming shortened V by 3 bases and J by 2 bases, and 2 bases separated the two germline ends.

This clonotype was seen just once. The chain uses TRBV18 and TRBJ1-1; D gene uncertain. The germline V and J ends were trimmed by 0 bases and 2 bases, with 16 bases remaining between them. This CDR3 region has 17 residues. Germline lookup yields CDR1 KGHSH and CDR2 LQKENI. The chain's CDR3 is CASSPPTNTRINTEAFF. The CDR3 DNA follows: TGTGCCAGCTCACCACCCACTAACACCCGAATTAACACTGAAGCTTTCTTT.

For the CDR3, the DNA is TGCAGCGTTGCAGGATGGCCCGGGGAGCTGTTTTTT. Encoded protein: CSVAGWPGELFF. The V and J genes are TRBV29-1 and TRBJ2-2; unclear D gene. The CDR3 runs 12 residues. Germline-derived CDR1 and CDR2 are SQVTM and ANQGSEA. V was trimmed by 4 bases and J by 6 bases, leaving 9 bases between them.

The genes are TRBV12-3 or TRBV12-4 and TRBJ1-2, with D possibly TRBD1 on 5 matching bases. The CDR3 sequence is 12 residues long. With 10 bases removed from V and 4 bases from J, the gap between germline ends came to 13 bases. Written as DNA, the CDR3 is TGTGCCACCGGGCGGGGGATCTATGGCTACACCTTC. This gives the protein CATGRGIYGYTF.

This clonotype was recorded a few times. The chain has TRBV6-5 and TRBJ2-6, with TRBD1 matching 10 bases. The CDR3 runs 18 residues. CDR1 and CDR2 from the germline V gene are MNHEY and SVGAGI. The trim removed 4 bases at V and 5 bases at J, leaving 11 bases unmatched. CDR3 coding DNA: TGTGCCAGCAGTTCCACGGGACAGGGGAACGTCTGGGCCAACGTCCTGACTTTC. This sequence encodes CASSSTGQGNVWANVLTF.

Many counts were recorded for this clonotype. The rearrangement joins TRBV5-1 to TRBJ2-7; D gene unclear. CDR3 size: 13 residues. Germline CDR1 is SGHRS and CDR2 is YFSETQ. The ends were cut back, 6 bases at V and 5 bases at J, with 15 bases in the middle. The CDR3 DNA follows: TGCGCCAGCAAAATCGCCGGTCGGGACGAGCAGTACTTC. Translating it yields CASKIAGRDEQYF.